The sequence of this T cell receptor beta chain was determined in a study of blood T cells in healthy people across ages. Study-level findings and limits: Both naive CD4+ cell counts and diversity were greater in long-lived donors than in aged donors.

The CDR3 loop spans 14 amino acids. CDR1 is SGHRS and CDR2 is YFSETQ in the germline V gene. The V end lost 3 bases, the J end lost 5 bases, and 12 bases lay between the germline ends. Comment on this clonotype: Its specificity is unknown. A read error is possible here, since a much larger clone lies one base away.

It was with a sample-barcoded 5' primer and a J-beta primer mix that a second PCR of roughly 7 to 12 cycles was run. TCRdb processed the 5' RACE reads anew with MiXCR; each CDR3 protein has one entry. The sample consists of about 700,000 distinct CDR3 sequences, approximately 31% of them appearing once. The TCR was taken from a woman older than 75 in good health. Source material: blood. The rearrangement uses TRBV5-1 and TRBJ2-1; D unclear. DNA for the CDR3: TGCGCCAGCAGCTGGAGCAGTGACCACAATGAGCAGTTCTTC. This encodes CASSWSSDHNEQFF.